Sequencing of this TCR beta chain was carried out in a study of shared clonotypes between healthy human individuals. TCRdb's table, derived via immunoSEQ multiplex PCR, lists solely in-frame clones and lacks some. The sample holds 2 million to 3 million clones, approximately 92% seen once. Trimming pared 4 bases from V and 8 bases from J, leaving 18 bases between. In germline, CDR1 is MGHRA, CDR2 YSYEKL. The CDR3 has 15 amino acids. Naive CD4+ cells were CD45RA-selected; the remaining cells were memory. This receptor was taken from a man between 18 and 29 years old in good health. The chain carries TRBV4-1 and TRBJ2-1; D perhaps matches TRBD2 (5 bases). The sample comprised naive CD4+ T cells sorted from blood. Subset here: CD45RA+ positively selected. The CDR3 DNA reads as TGCGCCAGCAGCCGTACCCCAGTAGAGGGAGATGAGCAGTTCTTC. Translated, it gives CASSRTPVEGDEQFF.